This T cell receptor (beta chain) derives from a study of blood T cell repertoires in COVID-19. About the study: Sample material is recorded as cDNA or gDNA derived from T cells, B-cell-depleted T cells, or PBMCs.

V lost 3 bases, J lost 0 bases, and 5 bases lay in between. The CDR3 is made up of 13 amino acids. Germline assignment: CDR1 SGHTA and CDR2 FQGNSA. Clones were read by immunoSEQ multiplex PCR, and TCRdb kept only the in-frame ones, dropping some. This sample has some 160,000 clones, with 84% found just once. The chain uses TRBV7-2 and TRBJ1-1; no firm D call. The sequencing sample was made of peripheral blood. The origin of this receptor is a man in his sixties or seventies with active or convalescent COVID-19. CDR3 loop: CASSFVMNTEAFF. CDR3 nucleotides: TGTGCCAGCAGCTTCGTTATGAACACTGAAGCTTTCTTT. Filled out from reference TRBV7-2 and TRBJ1-1, the complete variable domain reads GAGVSQSPSNKVTEKGKDVELRCDPISGHTALYWYRQSLGQGLEFLIYFQGNSAPDKSGLPSDRFSAERTGGSVSTLTIQRTQQEDSAVYLCASSFVMNTEAFFGQGTRLTVV.